This record concerns one TCR beta chain sequence. In its sample, this clone was seen once. Its antigen is currently not known. No quality values exist for individual bases; no much larger clone is one base distant. These data come from a study of blood T cell repertoires in COVID-19 (dated by TCRdb to 2020 to 2021). For the study in its entirety: The collaborator samples originated in the United States, Italy and Spain and spanned the acute and convalescent phases of COVID-19. The material from the prospective study consisted of cDNA or gDNA derived from T cells, B-cell-depleted T cells, or PBMCs. Subjects who had been exposed to COVID-19, were actively infected with it, or had recovered from it provided the deeply sampled blood TCRbeta repertoires that made up the dataset. The repertoires were released in a freely available public database meant as a resource for research on the immune response to SARS-CoV-2. Samples came from the ongoing ImmuneRACE study (first 160 participants) plus 1,254 subjects from 6 global collaborators. The sample metadata nearly always contained a de-identified subject ID, COVID-19 status, age in years and sex. Where available, HLA class I and class II types were taken from metadata supplied by the sample provider and were not determined by assay-based typing.

TCRbeta CDR3 regions were amplified from genomic DNA using the immunoSEQ Assay, a bias-controlled multiplex PCR. The published analysis was carried out like this. Nucleated cell counts per sample were estimated from amplification of reference gene primers within the assay. To quantify the absolute abundance of each unique TCRbeta CDR3 rearrangement, sequence reads were collapsed and filtered. For each sample, productive Simpson clonality was calculated as the square root of Simpson's diversity index over productive rearrangements. The table was pulled from immuneACCESS by TCRdb, which kept in-frame rearrangements only. Such tables lose some clones; where checked, under half of the loss comes from unresolved V genes, and the rest has no known cause. That table is the source of V, J and clone size, and D and trimming were worked out from the DNA. This sample holds about 230,000 clones; over 70% were observed only once. The ten largest clonotypes hold about 7.4% of the sample.

Whole blood was collected in K2EDTA tubes by collaborating institutions according to the institutions' own protocols. Collaborator samples were shipped for TCRbeta analysis as frozen whole blood, isolated PBMCs, or DNA extracted from either sample type. CDR1 and CDR2 were assigned from the germline V gene as SGDLS and YYNGEE. V lost 0 bases and J lost 6 bases, and the count of bases not matched to a germline gene is 7. Taken from cysteine to phenylalanine, the CDR3 has 15 residues. Only CDR3 DNA is held: 45 bases, read in frame from base 1. What the authors observed across the whole study: The amount of clinical and demographic metadata varied by source and participant and was provided uncurated.

The sequence derives from a woman over 75 with acute or convalescent COVID-19. Rearrangement joined TRBV9 to TRBJ1-2; TRBD1 fits 8 bases in the junction. The sequencing input was peripheral blood. The encoded CDR3 is CASSVAWQGANGYTF. The nucleotide sequence reads TGTGCCAGCAGCGTAGCGTGGCAGGGGGCTAATGGCTACACCTTC.